This entry lists 15 T cell receptor beta chains sequenced from one sample in a study of blood T cell repertoires in COVID-19. This table comes from immunoSEQ multiplex PCR, and its TCRdb copy is limited to in-frame clones, with some not included. The top ten clones hold less than 50% of a sample with roughly 140,000 clones, around four fifths of them seen once. The sample was peripheral blood. All receptors derive from a human donor in a cohort sampled during active COVID-19.

The chain joins TRBV7-2 to TRBJ1-1; D is unclear. The CDR3 contains 15 residues. The V end lost 5 bases, the J end lost 5 bases, and 18 bases lay between the germline ends. Germline CDR1 is SGHTA and CDR2 is FQGNSA. CDR3 in DNA: TGTGCCAGCAGCCCCGCGAGGGCCCCTGGGACTGAAGCTTTCTTT. It specifies CASSPARAPGTEAFF.

The J gene is TRBJ1-4, the V gene TRBV6-5, with a possible D match to TRBD1 (6 bases). CDR3 length: 15 residues. Germline CDR1 and CDR2: MNHEY and SVGAGI. Trimming shortened V by 5 bases and J by 4 bases, and 14 bases separated the two germline ends. CDR3 protein: CASSIPTGLNEKLFF. The CDR3 DNA sequence: TGTGCCAGCAGTATCCCGACAGGTCTTAATGAAAAACTGTTTTTT.

This clone appeared a single time. The chain employs TRBV5-1 and TRBJ2-5, with 12 bases that match TRBD1. Germline V gene sequence: CDR1 SGHRS, CDR2 YFSETQ. This CDR3 has 18 residues. Germline trimming cut 3 bases from V and 0 bases from J; bases unmatched to any gene: 9. The CDR3 sequence: CASSSPGQGALYQETQYF. In nucleotides, the CDR3 is TGCGCCAGCAGCTCTCCGGGACAGGGGGCACTGTACCAAGAGACCCAGTACTTC.

This clone appeared once. The gene calls are TRBV24-1 and TRBJ2-1; TRBD1 matches 11 bases. The CDR3 extends over 17 amino acids. Germline V lookup: CDR1 KGHDR, CDR2 SFDVKD. The ends lost 4 bases at V and 8 bases at J; junction bases unmatched: 12. CDR3 nucleotides: TGTGCCACCAGTGACCCCGGGACAGGGGGTTCTTACGATGAGCAGTTCTTC. Protein sequence: CATSDPGTGGSYDEQFF.

About this clone itself: A read error may produce the germline difference seen at one junction end. The CDR3 region is CASSPGLDPESQYF. CDR3 bases: TGTGCCAGCAGTCCGGGACTGGATCCAGAGTCCCAGTACTTC. The chain recombines TRBV27 with TRBJ2-5; possible D gene TRBD2, 6 bases. Germline CDR1 MNHEY, CDR2 SMNVEV (reference sequence). This CDR3 comprises 14 residues.

The chain has TRBV7-9 and TRBJ2-2; D may be TRBD2 (7 bases). The V gene's germline CDR1 is SEHNR and CDR2 FQNEAQ (reference sequence). Deletions cut 5 bases from V and 2 bases from J, with 15 bases between. The CDR3 totals 16 residues. As DNA, the CDR3 is TGTGCCAGCAGCCCTTGGGGGGGGCAAAACACCGGGGAGCTGTTTTTT. Translation: CASSPWGGQNTGELFF. The variable domain in full, completed from reference TRBV7-9 and TRBJ2-2, reads DTGVSQNPRHKITKRGQNVTFRCDPISEHNRLYWYRQTLGQGPEFLTYFQNEAQLEKSRLLSDRFSAERPKGSFSTLEIQRTEQGDSAMYLCASSPWGGQNTGELFFGEGSRLTVL.

V gene TRBV28 combines with J gene TRBJ1-5, with D perhaps matching TRBD1 (6 bases). Germline assignment: CDR1 MDHEN and CDR2 SYDVKM. Deletions cut 6 bases from V and 0 bases from J, with 12 bases between. CDR3 size: 15 residues. The CDR3: CASSRGGPSNQPQHF. The CDR3 DNA is TGTGCCAGCAGCCGCGGGGGCCCTAGCAATCAGCCCCAGCATTTT. Combining the CDR3 with reference TRBV28 and TRBJ1-5 gives the whole variable domain DVKVTQSSRYLVKRTGEKVFLECVQDMDHENMFWYRQDPGLGLRLIYFSYDVKMKEKGDIPEGYSVSREKKERFSLILESASTNQTSMYLCASSRGGPSNQPQHFGDGTRLSIL.

The chain employs TRBV5-1 and TRBJ1-4; D might be TRBD1 (5 bases). Germline lookup yields CDR1 SGHRS and CDR2 YFSETQ. This CDR3 comprises 13 residues. V shed 4 bases and J shed 7 bases, with 11 bases lying between them. CDR3 nucleotide sequence: TGCGCCAGCAGCGTAAGCGGGACTGAAAAACTGTTTTTT. It translates to CASSVSGTEKLFF.

The chain has TRBV4-1 and TRBJ2-1; TRBD2 matches at 10 bases. Trimming took 6 bases from V and 12 from J; bases not matched to a gene: 11. The CDR3 totals 14 residues. The germline V gene encodes CDR1 MGHRA and CDR2 YSYEKL. The CDR3 is CASRTASGGQGQFF. CDR3 bases: TGCGCCAGCAGGACGGCTAGCGGGGGCCAGGGGCAGTTCTTC.

This clone was found once. Other DNA sequences in the same sample also yield this CDR3. The rearrangement uses TRBV9 and TRBJ1-2, with 9 bases identical to TRBD1. Germline trimming cut 2 bases from V and 4 bases from J; bases unmatched to any gene: 3. The germline CDR1 and CDR2 sequences are SGDLS and YYNGEE. CDR3 length: 14 amino acids. The CDR3 protein is CASSVGTGSYGYTF. In DNA, the CDR3 is TGTGCCAGCAGCGTGGGGACAGGGTCCTATGGCTACACCTTC.

The chain uses TRBV15 and TRBJ1-1; D might be TRBD1 (6 bases). The length of the CDR3 is 15 residues. Germline V gives CDR1 LNHNV, CDR2 YYDKDF (reference sequence). V lost 6 bases and J lost 0, with 14 bases in between. The DNA of the CDR3 is TGTGCCACCAGTCCAAACAGGGCCATGAACACTGAAGCTTTCTTT. Translated, it gives CATSPNRAMNTEAFF.

This chain connects TRBV7-2 to TRBJ2-3; D may be TRBD1 (5 bases). Trimming removed 5 bases from V and 0 bases from J, with 12 bases in between. CDR3 length equals 15 residues. Germline V gene sequence: CDR1 SGHTA, CDR2 FQGNSA. The CDR3 loop reads CASSKFRDSTDTQYF. The CDR3 DNA reads TGTGCCAGCAGCAAATTCAGGGATAGCACAGATACGCAGTATTTT.

The rearrangement uses TRBV25-1 and TRBJ1-2, with 8 positions matching TRBD1. Germline CDR1 and CDR2: MGHDK and SYGVNS. V shed 5 bases and J 1 base; nucleotides not matched to a gene: 0. The length of the CDR3 is 13 residues. The CDR3 is CASSTGGNYGYTF. CDR3 in DNA: TGTGCCAGCAGTACAGGGGGTAACTATGGCTACACCTTC.

This clone appeared once. V gene TRBV28 combines with J gene TRBJ2-5; D might be TRBD1 (5 bases). Germline V gene sequence: CDR1 MDHEN, CDR2 SYDVKM. This CDR3 region has 14 residues. V was shortened by 8 bases and J by 5 bases, with 18 bases between the two germline ends. This CDR3 is CASGRQRTRETQYF. DNA for the CDR3: TGTGCCAGCGGACGACAGCGAACGAGGGAGACCCAGTACTTC.

The V call is TRBV19, the J call TRBJ1-2; 9 nucleotides line up with TRBD1. CDR3 length: 13 amino acids. Germline trimming cut 10 bases from V and 4 bases from J; bases unmatched to any gene: 7. CDR1 is LNHDA and CDR2 is SQIVND in the germline V gene (reference sequence). CDR3 sequence reads: CAIQQGAGYGYTF. The CDR3 bases are TGTGCCATTCAACAGGGGGCCGGCTATGGCTACACCTTC. Together with reference TRBV19 and TRBJ1-2, the CDR3 gives the full variable domain: DGGITQSPKYLFRKEGQNVTLSCEQNLNHDAMYWYRQDPGQGLRLIYYSQIVNDFQKGDIAEGYSVSREKKESFPLTVTSAQKNPTAFYLCAIQQGAGYGYTFGSGTRLTVV.